The source of this T cell receptor (beta chain) is a study of blood T cell repertoires in COVID-19. Germline CDR1 is MGHRA and CDR2 is YSYEKL. V gave up 6 bases and J gave up 5 bases; unmatched junction bases: 8. The length of the CDR3 is 14 residues. In the authors' workflow: From reference gene primer amplification, estimates of nucleated cell counts were derived. Sequencing used immunoSEQ multiplex PCR; TCRdb keeps in-frame clones, though not all of them. V and J calls and clone size are those listed in that table; D and trimming were worked out from the DNA. The sample has 200,000 to 300,000 clones; more than 85% are singletons.

This chain connects TRBV4-1 to TRBJ2-7; 9 positions match TRBD1. The sequencing input was peripheral blood. The source of this sequence is a person under 35 with COVID-19, enrolled during active disease. As DNA, the CDR3 is TGCGCCAGCAGTCGGGACAGGGTTAACCACGAGCAGTACTTC. This sequence encodes CASSRDRVNHEQYF.